This is a list of T cell receptor beta chains from one sample in a study of somatic mutations in cytotoxic T cells in rheumatoid arthritis. This table comes from immunoSEQ multiplex PCR, and its TCRdb copy is limited to in-frame clones, with some not included. The data show some 26,000 clones, 82% seen once. The sequencing input was CD8+ T cells sorted from blood. These receptor sequences come from a man aged 45-65 years in good health. Both conserved end residues are part of each CDR3. A clone size is listed for some rows: how often the clone was seen (once, few, many), or a class if it is expanded.

v_gene: TRBV6-1; abundance: once; j_gene: TRBJ2-7; CDR3aa: CASRRTSGNFYEQYF
v_gene: TRBV27; abundance: few; j_gene: TRBJ2-7; CDR3aa: CASRRSTFYEQYF
v_gene: TRBV27; abundance: .; j_gene: TRBJ2-1; CDR3aa: CASSLAGVTEQFF
v_gene: TRBV14; abundance: .; j_gene: TRBJ2-5; CDR3aa: CASSLHQGEETQYF
v_gene: TRBV2; abundance: .; j_gene: TRBJ2-1; CDR3aa: CASAALGTSGNEQFF
v_gene: TRBV29-1; abundance: once; j_gene: TRBJ1-2; CDR3aa: CSVDAGGNGYTF
v_gene: TRBV7-8; abundance: .; j_gene: TRBJ1-1; CDR3aa: CASSLAAARQNTEAFF
v_gene: TRBV7-8; abundance: .; j_gene: TRBJ1-4; CDR3aa: CASSSAGGIDEKLFF
v_gene: TRBV5-1; abundance: .; j_gene: TRBJ1-5; CDR3aa: CASSPQGANQPQHF
v_gene: TRBV6-1; abundance: .; j_gene: TRBJ2-7; CDR3aa: CASSEAGIGNYEQYF
v_gene: TRBV7-9; abundance: .; j_gene: TRBJ2-3; CDR3aa: CASSSPGLADTQYF
v_gene: TRBV6-1; abundance: .; j_gene: TRBJ2-3; CDR3aa: CASSEVRKREVITDTQYF
v_gene: TRBV10-2; abundance: .; j_gene: TRBJ2-1; CDR3aa: CASSSPGGSSYNEQFF
v_gene: TRBV11-2; abundance: .; j_gene: TRBJ1-2; CDR3aa: CASSLAGINYGYTF
v_gene: TRBV7-9; abundance: .; j_gene: TRBJ1-1; CDR3aa: CASSPATGRNTEAFF
v_gene: TRBV7-9; abundance: .; j_gene: TRBJ2-7; CDR3aa: CASSSPRGNFRRDEQYF
v_gene: TRBV7-9; abundance: .; j_gene: TRBJ1-2; CDR3aa: CASNPPGNYGYTF
v_gene: TRBV15; abundance: .; j_gene: TRBJ2-7; CDR3aa: CATSRDEAYSYEQYF
v_gene: TRBV11-3; abundance: .; j_gene: TRBJ2-7; CDR3aa: CASSPSGSYEQYF
v_gene: TRBV27; abundance: .; j_gene: TRBJ2-1; CDR3aa: CASTSGTSGYNEQFF
v_gene: TRBV11-1; abundance: .; j_gene: TRBJ1-1; CDR3aa: CASSLSEGSTEAFF
v_gene: TRBV6-5; abundance: .; j_gene: TRBJ1-4; CDR3aa: CASSYLSYPEKLFF
v_gene: TRBV2; abundance: .; j_gene: TRBJ2-1; CDR3aa: CASTRQVGNEQFF
v_gene: TRBV9; abundance: .; j_gene: TRBJ1-4; CDR3aa: CASSVDYSLNEKLFF
v_gene: TRBV2; abundance: .; j_gene: TRBJ2-7; CDR3aa: CASPGTSGSYEQYF
v_gene: TRBV27; abundance: .; j_gene: TRBJ2-7; CDR3aa: CASSPRDRLYEQYF
v_gene: TRBV7-9; abundance: .; j_gene: TRBJ1-2; CDR3aa: CASSLGGGYYGYTF
v_gene: TRBV28; abundance: .; j_gene: TRBJ2-7; CDR3aa: CASSLKDRGYEQYF
v_gene: TRBV28; abundance: few; j_gene: TRBJ2-7; CDR3aa: CASRWDTSSYEQYF
v_gene: TRBV5-4; abundance: .; j_gene: TRBJ2-5; CDR3aa: CASSSLLAGGPQETQYF
v_gene: TRBV5-4; abundance: .; j_gene: TRBJ2-1; CDR3aa: CASSPVRVFNEQFF
v_gene: TRBV27; abundance: .; j_gene: TRBJ2-5; CDR3aa: CASSSGTSVETQYF
v_gene: TRBV27; abundance: .; j_gene: TRBJ2-3; CDR3aa: CASSFTGQGADTQYF
v_gene: TRBV21-1; abundance: .; j_gene: TRBJ1-1; CDR3aa: CASSKASGTTRTEAFF
v_gene: TRBV27; abundance: .; j_gene: TRBJ2-7; CDR3aa: CASRDGNGYYLPYEQYF
v_gene: TRBV9; abundance: .; j_gene: TRBJ1-5; CDR3aa: CASSGGTVSNQPQHF